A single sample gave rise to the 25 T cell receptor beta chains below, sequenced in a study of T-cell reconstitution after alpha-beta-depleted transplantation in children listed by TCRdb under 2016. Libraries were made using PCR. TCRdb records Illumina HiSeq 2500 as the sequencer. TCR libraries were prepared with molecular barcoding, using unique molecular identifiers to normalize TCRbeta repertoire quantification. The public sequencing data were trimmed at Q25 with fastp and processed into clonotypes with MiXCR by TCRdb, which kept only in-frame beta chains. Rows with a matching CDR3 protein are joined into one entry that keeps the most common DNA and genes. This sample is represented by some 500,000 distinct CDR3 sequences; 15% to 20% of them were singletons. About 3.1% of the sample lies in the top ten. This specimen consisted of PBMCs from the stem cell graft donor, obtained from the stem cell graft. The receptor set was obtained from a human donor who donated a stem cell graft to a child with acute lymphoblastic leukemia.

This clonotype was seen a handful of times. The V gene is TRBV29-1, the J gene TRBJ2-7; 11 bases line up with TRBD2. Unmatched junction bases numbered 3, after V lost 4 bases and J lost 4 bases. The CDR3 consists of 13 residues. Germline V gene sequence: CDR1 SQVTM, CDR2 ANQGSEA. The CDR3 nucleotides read TGCAGCGTTGTAAGGACTAGCGGGTACGAGCAGTACTTC. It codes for CSVVRTSGYEQYF.

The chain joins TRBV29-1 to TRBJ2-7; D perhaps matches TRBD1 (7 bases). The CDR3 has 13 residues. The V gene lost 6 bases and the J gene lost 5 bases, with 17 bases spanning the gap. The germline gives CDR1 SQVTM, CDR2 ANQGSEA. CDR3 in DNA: TGCAGCGTGGAGACAGGGTTAGCGGACGAGCAGTACTTC. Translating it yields CSVETGLADEQYF.

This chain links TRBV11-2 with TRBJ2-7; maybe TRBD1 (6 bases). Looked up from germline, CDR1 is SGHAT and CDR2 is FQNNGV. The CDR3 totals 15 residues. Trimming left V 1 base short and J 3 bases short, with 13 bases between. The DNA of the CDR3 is TGTGCCAGCAGCTTAGGGTGGGGGCCTAACTACGAGCAGTACTTC. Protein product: CASSLGWGPNYEQYF.

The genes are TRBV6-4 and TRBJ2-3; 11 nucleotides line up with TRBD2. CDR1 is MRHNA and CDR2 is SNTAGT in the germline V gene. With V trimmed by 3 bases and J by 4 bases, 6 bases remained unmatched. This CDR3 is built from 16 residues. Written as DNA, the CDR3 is TGTGCCAGCAGTGAAACCGGGACTAGCGGCGCAGATACGCAGTATTTT. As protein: CASSETGTSGADTQYF.

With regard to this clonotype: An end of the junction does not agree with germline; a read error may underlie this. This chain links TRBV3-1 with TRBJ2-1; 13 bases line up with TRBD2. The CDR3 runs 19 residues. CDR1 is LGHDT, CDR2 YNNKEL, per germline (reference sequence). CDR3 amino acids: CACSLDKGLAGPSYNEQFF. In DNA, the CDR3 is TGTGCCTGCAGTTTGGACAAGGGACTAGCGGGACCTTCCTACAATGAGCAGTTCTTC.

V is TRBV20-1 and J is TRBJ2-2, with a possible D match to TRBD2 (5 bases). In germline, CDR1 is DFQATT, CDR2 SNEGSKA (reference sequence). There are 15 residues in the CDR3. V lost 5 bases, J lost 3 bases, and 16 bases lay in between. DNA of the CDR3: TGCAGTGCTGGGCGGGCAGGCTCGGACACCGGGGAGCTGTTTTTT. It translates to CSAGRAGSDTGELFF.

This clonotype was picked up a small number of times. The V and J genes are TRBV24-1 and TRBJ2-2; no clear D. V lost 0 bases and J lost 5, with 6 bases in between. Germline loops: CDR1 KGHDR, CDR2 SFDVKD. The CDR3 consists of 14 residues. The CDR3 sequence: CATSDLLKTGELFF. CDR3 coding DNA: TGTGCCACCAGTGATTTGTTGAAAACCGGGGAGCTGTTTTTT.

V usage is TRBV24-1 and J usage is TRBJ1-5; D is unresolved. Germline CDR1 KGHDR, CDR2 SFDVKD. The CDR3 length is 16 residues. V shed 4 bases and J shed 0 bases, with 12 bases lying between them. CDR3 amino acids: CATSESGPYSNQPQHF. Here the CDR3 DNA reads TGTGCCACCAGTGAGTCAGGCCCTTATAGCAATCAGCCCCAGCATTTT.

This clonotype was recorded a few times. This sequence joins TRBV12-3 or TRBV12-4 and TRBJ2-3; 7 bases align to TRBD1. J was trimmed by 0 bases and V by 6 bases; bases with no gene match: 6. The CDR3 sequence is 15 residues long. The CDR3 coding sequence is TGTGCCAGCAGGCAAACAGGGGTCAGCACAGATACGCAGTATTTT. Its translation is CASRQTGVSTDTQYF.

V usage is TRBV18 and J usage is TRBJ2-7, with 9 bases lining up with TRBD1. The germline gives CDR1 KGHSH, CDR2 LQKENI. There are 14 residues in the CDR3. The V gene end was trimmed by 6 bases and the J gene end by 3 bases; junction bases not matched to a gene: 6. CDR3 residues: CASSSQGALYEQYF. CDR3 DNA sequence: TGTGCCAGCTCGTCACAGGGGGCTCTCTACGAGCAGTACTTC.

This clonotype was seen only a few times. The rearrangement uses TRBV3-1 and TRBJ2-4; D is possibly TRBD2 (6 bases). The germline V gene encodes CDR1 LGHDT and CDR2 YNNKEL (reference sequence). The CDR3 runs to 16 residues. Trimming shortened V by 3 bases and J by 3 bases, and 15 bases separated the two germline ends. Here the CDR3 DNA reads TGTGCCAGCAGCCACCTGGGGGGTAGCGTCAAAAACATTCAGTACTTC. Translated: CASSHLGGSVKNIQYF.

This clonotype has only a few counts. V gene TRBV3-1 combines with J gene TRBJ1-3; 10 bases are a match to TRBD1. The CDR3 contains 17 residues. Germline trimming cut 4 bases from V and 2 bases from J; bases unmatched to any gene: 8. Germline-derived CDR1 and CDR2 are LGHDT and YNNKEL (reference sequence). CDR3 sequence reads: CASSLDAGQGTGNTIYF. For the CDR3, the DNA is TGTGCCAGCAGCCTAGATGCGGGACAGGGGACTGGAAACACCATATATTTT. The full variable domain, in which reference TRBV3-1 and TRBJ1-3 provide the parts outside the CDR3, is DTAVSQTPKYLVTQMGNDKSIKCEQNLGHDTMYWYKQDSKKFLKIMFSYNNKELIINETVPNRFSPKSPDKAHLNLHINSLELGDSAVYFCASSLDAGQGTGNTIYFGEGSWLTVV.

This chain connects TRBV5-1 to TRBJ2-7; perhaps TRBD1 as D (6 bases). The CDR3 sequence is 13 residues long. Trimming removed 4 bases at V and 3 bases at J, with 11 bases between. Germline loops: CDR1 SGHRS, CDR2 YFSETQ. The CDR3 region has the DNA TGCGCCAGCAGCGAGGACAGCTACTACGAGCAGTACTTC. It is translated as CASSEDSYYEQYF. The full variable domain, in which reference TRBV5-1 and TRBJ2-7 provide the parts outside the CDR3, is KAGVTQTPRYLIKTRGQQVTLSCSPISGHRSVSWYQQTPGQGLQFLFEYFSETQRNKGNFPGRFSGRQFSNSRSEMNVSTLELGDSALYLCASSEDSYYEQYFGPGTRLTVT.

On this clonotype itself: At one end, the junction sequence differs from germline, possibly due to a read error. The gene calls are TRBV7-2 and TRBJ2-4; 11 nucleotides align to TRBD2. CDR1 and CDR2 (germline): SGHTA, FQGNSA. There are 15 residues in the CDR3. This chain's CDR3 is CASSIAGGAKNIQYF. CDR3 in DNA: TGTGCCAGCAGCATAGCGGGAGGGGCCAAAAACATTCAGTACTTC.

The CDR3 bases are TGTGCCAGCAGCCGACTAGCGGGAGTCCCTTATACGCAGTATTTT. As protein: CASSRLAGVPYTQYF. This chain connects TRBV7-8 to TRBJ2-3; TRBD2 agrees at 12 bases. The J segment lost 7 bases and the V segment lost 5 bases, leaving 7 bases of the junction unmatched. In germline, CDR1 is SGHVS, CDR2 FQNEAQ. This CDR3 comprises 15 residues.

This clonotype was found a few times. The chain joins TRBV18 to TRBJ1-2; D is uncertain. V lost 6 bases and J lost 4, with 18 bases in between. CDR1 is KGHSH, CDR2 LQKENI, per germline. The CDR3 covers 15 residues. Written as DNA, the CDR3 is TGTGCCAGCTCGCCTTCTCTGGACGGCCGCTATGGCTACACCTTC. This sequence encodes CASSPSLDGRYGYTF.

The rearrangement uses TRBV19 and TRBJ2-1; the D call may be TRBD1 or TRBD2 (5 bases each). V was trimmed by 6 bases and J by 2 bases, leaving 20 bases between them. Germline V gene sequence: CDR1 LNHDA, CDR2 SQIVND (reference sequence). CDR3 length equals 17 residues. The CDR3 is CASRDGGATGPYNEQFF. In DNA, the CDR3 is TGTGCCAGTAGAGACGGAGGAGCCACAGGCCCCTACAATGAGCAGTTCTTC.

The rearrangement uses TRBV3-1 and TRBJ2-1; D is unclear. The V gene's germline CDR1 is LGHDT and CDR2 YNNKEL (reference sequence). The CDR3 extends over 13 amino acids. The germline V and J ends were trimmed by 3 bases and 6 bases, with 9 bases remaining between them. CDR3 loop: CASSHRDPNEQFF. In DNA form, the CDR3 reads TGTGCCAGCAGCCATCGCGACCCCAATGAGCAGTTCTTC.

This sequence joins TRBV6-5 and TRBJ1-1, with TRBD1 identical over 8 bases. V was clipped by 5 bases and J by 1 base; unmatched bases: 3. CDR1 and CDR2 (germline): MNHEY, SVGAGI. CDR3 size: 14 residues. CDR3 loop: CASSTDRGNTEAFF. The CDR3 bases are TGTGCCAGCAGTACCGACAGGGGGAACACTGAAGCTTTCTTT.

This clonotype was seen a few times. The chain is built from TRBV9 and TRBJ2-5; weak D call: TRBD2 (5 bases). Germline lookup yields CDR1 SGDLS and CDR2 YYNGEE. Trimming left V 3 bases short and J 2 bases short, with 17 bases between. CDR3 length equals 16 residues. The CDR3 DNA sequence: TGTGCCAGCAGCGAGACGTTGCGAGGCGGGCAAGAGACCCAGTACTTC. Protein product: CASSETLRGGQETQYF.

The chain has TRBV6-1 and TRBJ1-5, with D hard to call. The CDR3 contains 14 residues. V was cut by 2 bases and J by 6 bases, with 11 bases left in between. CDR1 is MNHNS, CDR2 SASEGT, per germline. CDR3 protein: CASSEMGSLQPQHF. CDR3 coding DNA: TGTGCCAGCAGTGAAATGGGTTCCCTTCAGCCCCAGCATTTT.

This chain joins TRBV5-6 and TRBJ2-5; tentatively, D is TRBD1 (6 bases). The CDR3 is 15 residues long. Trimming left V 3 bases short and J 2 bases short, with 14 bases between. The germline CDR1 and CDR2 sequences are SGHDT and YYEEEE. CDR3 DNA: TGTGCCAGCAGCTCCATACGGGACATGCAAGAGACCCAGTACTTC. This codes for CASSSIRDMQETQYF.

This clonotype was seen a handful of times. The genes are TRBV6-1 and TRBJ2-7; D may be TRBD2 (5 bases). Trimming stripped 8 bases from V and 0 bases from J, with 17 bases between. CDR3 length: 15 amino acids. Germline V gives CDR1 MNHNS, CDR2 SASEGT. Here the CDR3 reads CASWWTGTVSYEQYF. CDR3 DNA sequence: TGTGCCAGCTGGTGGACTGGCACTGTCTCCTACGAGCAGTACTTC.

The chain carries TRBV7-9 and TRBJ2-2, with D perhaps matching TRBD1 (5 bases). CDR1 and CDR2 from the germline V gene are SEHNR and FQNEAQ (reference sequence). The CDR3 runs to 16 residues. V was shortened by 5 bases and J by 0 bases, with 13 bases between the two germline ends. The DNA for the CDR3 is TGTGCCAGCAGCCCTCTGGCGGACACGAACACCGGGGAGCTGTTTTTT. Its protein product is CASSPLADTNTGELFF.

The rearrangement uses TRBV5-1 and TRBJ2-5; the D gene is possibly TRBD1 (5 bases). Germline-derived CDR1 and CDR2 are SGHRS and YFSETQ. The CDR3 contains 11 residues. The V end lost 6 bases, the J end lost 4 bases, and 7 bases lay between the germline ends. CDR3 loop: CASIQGETQYF. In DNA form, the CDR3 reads TGCGCCAGCATTCAGGGAGAGACCCAGTACTTC.